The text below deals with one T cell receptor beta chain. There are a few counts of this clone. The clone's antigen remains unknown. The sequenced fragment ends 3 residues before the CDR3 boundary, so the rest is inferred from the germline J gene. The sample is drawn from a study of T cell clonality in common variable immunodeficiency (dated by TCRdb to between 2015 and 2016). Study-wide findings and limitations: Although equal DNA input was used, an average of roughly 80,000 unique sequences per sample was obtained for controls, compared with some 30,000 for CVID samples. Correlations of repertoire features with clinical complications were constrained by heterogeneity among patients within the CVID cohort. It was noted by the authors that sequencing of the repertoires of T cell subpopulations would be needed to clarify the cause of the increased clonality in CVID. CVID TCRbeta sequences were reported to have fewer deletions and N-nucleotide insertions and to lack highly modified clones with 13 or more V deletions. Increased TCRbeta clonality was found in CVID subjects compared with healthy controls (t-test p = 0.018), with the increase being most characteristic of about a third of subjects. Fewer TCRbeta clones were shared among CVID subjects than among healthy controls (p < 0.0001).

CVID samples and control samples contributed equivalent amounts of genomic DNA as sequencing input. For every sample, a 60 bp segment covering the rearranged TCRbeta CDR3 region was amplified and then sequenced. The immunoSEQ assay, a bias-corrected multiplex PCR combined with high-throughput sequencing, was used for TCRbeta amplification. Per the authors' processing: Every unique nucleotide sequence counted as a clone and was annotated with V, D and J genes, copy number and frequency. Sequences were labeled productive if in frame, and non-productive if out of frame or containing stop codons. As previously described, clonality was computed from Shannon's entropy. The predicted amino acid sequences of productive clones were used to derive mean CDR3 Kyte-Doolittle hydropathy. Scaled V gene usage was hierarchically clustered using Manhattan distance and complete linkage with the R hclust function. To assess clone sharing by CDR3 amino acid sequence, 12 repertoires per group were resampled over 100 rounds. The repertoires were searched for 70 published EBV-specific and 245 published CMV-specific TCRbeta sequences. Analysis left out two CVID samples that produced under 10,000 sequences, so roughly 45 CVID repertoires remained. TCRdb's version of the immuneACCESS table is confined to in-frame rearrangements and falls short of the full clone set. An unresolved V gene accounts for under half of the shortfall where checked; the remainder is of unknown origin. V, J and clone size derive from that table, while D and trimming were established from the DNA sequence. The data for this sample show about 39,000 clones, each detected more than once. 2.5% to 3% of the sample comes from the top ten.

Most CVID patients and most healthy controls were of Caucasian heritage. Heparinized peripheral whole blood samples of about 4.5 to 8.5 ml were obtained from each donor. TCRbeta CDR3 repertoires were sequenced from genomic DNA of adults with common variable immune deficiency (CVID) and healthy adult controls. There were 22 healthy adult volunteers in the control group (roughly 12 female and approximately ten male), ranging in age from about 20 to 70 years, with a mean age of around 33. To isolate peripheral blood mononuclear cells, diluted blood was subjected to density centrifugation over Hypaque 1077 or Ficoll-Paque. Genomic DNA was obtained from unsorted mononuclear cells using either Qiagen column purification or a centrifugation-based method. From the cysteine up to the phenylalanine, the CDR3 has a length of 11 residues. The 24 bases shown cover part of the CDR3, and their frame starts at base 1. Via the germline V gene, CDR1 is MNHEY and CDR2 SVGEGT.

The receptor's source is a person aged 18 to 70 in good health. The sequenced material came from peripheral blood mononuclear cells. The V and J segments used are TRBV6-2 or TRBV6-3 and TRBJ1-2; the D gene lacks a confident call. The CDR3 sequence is CASSPGPFYTF. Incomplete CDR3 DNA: TGTGCCAGCAGTCCCGGTCCTTTC.